The present T cell receptor (beta chain) was sequenced within a study of human T cells and chemical hapten exposure. About the research overall: There were weekly diphenylcyclopropenone doses to the scalp for patients throughout the roughly 25-week study.

Authors' analysis steps: Sample-level TCR yields exhibited a median of about 91,000, with a range of roughly 23,224 to 700,000. TCRdb recomputed calls from the RACE reads with MiXCR, one row per CDR3 protein. The V and J calls shown here were made by TCRdb, not taken from the authors' results. Among more than 65,000 distinct CDR3 sequences listed, 32% were seen once. Study observations and caveats: PT1 expanded TCR numbers tracked positively with patch test score.

Stated time point: patch test 1, 2 weeks after DPC sensitization. Treatment indicated: therapeutic diphenylcyclopropenone sensitization with weekly scalp DPC. V lost 7 bases, J lost 7 bases, and 18 bases lay in between. The CDR3 has 14 amino acids. Germline CDR1 MNHEY, CDR2 SVGAGI. This clonotype occurred a few times. The antigen remains undetermined. Here the sequenced sample was whole blood, taken in connection with sensitization to the hapten diphenylcyclopropenone (DPC). The TCR originated in a man in his forties or fifties with alopecia areata. Some clones in this sample may be carry-over from other donors' samples. The V gene is TRBV6-5, the J gene TRBJ2-3; a possible D gene is TRBD1 (7 bases). The CDR3 region has the DNA TGTGCCAGCACTCCACAGGGGAGGTATAATACGCAGTATTTT. Its protein is CASTPQGRYNTQYF.